A selection of T cell receptor beta chains follows, all from one sample in a study of T-cell memory formation after mild COVID-19. TCRdb re-called the 5' RACE reads through MiXCR, storing one row per CDR3 protein. The sample includes 350,000 to 500,000 distinct CDR3 sequences, 20% of them seen just once. The sequenced sample consisted of PBMCs or a T cell subset sorted from them (not recorded which). These receptors originate from an adult woman who had mild COVID-19 (a few samples of this study predate the infection). Cell type and time point are not known. Each CDR3 is given with its conserved first and last residue. Each record gives: V gene, D gene, J gene, clone size, CDR3 protein, CDR3 DNA. D genes are given only for firm matches. Clone size appears in some rows only: once, few, many, or a class for an expanded clone.

V gene: TRBV3-1; D gene: NA; J gene: TRBJ2-7; clone size: few; CDR3 protein: CASSQDLAVVKEQYF; CDR3 DNA: TGTGCCAGCAGCCAAGATCTCGCGGTAGTGAAAGAGCAGTACTTC
V gene: TRBV27; D gene: NA; J gene: TRBJ2-7; clone size: few; CDR3 protein: CASSFRSKRTYEQYF; CDR3 DNA: TGTGCCAGCAGTTTTAGATCCAAGCGGACCTACGAGCAGTACTTC
V gene: TRBV6-5; D gene: TRBD2; J gene: TRBJ2-7; clone size: NA; CDR3 protein: CASSILAGRTSEQYF; CDR3 DNA: TGTGCCAGCAGTATTTTAGCCGGGAGGACCAGCGAGCAGTACTTC
V gene: TRBV11-2; D gene: NA; J gene: TRBJ2-1; clone size: few; CDR3 protein: CASSLVDEPAYNEQFF; CDR3 DNA: TGTGCCAGCAGCTTAGTAGACGAACCGGCATACAATGAGCAGTTCTTC
V gene: TRBV7-2; D gene: NA; J gene: TRBJ1-4; clone size: NA; CDR3 protein: CASSLFSQGVDNEKLFF; CDR3 DNA: TGTGCCAGCAGCTTATTTAGTCAAGGAGTGGATAATGAAAAACTGTTTTTT
V gene: TRBV20-1; D gene: TRBD2; J gene: TRBJ2-1; clone size: few; CDR3 protein: CSARLTSGLNYLQFF; CDR3 DNA: TGCAGTGCTAGACTGACTAGCGGGCTAAACTACCTACAGTTCTTC
V gene: TRBV20-1; D gene: NA; J gene: TRBJ1-1; clone size: few; CDR3 protein: CSARGQNFMNTEAFF; CDR3 DNA: TGCAGTGCTAGAGGACAGAATTTTATGAACACTGAAGCTTTCTTT
V gene: TRBV24-1; D gene: NA; J gene: TRBJ1-5; clone size: NA; CDR3 protein: CATSDSLPGSSAQHF; CDR3 DNA: TGTGCCACCAGTGACTCCTTGCCAGGGTCATCGGCCCAGCATTTT
V gene: TRBV24-1; D gene: NA; J gene: TRBJ2-1; clone size: NA; CDR3 protein: CATASTGEQFF; CDR3 DNA: TGTGCCACCGCTAGTACTGGTGAGCAGTTCTTC
V gene: TRBV18; D gene: NA; J gene: TRBJ2-5; clone size: few; CDR3 protein: CASSPPMMETQYF; CDR3 DNA: TGTGCCAGCTCACCACCGATGATGGAGACCCAGTACTTC
V gene: TRBV6-5; D gene: TRBD2; J gene: TRBJ2-3; clone size: few; CDR3 protein: CASRGTGGPADTQYF; CDR3 DNA: TGTGCCAGCAGGGGGACGGGGGGGCCAGCAGATACGCAGTATTTT
V gene: TRBV4-1; D gene: NA; J gene: TRBJ1-1; clone size: few; CDR3 protein: CASSQDRDTKAFF; CDR3 DNA: TGCGCCAGCAGCCAAGATAGGGACACCAAAGCTTTCTTT
V gene: TRBV19; D gene: NA; J gene: TRBJ1-2; clone size: NA; CDR3 protein: CASSIVGAYGYTF; CDR3 DNA: TGTGCCAGTAGTATAGTAGGAGCCTATGGCTACACCTTC
V gene: TRBV28; D gene: NA; J gene: TRBJ1-5; clone size: few; CDR3 protein: CASTLSGQPQHF; CDR3 DNA: TGTGCCAGCACCCTCTCGGGTCAGCCCCAGCATTTT
V gene: TRBV3-1; D gene: TRBD2; J gene: TRBJ2-5; clone size: few; CDR3 protein: CASSPGGDQGTQYF; CDR3 DNA: TGTGCCAGCAGCCCGGGGGGAGACCAAGGAACCCAGTACTTC
V gene: TRBV4-1; D gene: NA; J gene: TRBJ2-5; clone size: NA; CDR3 protein: CASSRRSGFQETQYF; CDR3 DNA: TGCGCCAGCAGCCGAAGAAGCGGGTTCCAAGAGACCCAGTACTTC
V gene: TRBV7-9; D gene: NA; J gene: TRBJ1-3; clone size: NA; CDR3 protein: CASSFHRTFDSGNTIYF; CDR3 DNA: TGTGCCAGCAGCTTTCACCGGACATTCGACTCTGGAAACACCATATATTTT
V gene: TRBV18; D gene: NA; J gene: TRBJ1-2; clone size: few; CDR3 protein: CASSPGRQNYGYTF; CDR3 DNA: TGTGCCAGCTCCCCCGGACGCCAGAACTATGGCTACACCTTC
V gene: TRBV11-3; D gene: TRBD1; J gene: TRBJ2-2; clone size: NA; CDR3 protein: CASSNGQGGTGELFF; CDR3 DNA: TGTGCCAGCAGCAACGGACAGGGTGGCACCGGGGAGCTGTTTTTT
V gene: TRBV12-3/TRBV12-4; D gene: NA; J gene: TRBJ1-1; clone size: few; CDR3 protein: CASNSVTAEGAFF; CDR3 DNA: TGTGCCAGCAACTCAGTGACAGCCGAGGGAGCTTTCTTT
V gene: TRBV4-1; D gene: TRBD2; J gene: TRBJ2-1; clone size: NA; CDR3 protein: CASSRDWGGTGEQFF; CDR3 DNA: TGCGCCAGCAGCCGGGACTGGGGGGGTACAGGTGAGCAGTTCTTC
V gene: TRBV7-3; D gene: NA; J gene: TRBJ1-1; clone size: NA; CDR3 protein: CASSSGPHTEAFF; CDR3 DNA: TGTGCCAGCAGCTCCGGGCCACACACTGAAGCTTTCTTT
V gene: TRBV7-9; D gene: TRBD2; J gene: TRBJ2-5; clone size: NA; CDR3 protein: CASSSPASGGGEETQYF; CDR3 DNA: TGTGCCAGCAGCTCCCCCGCTAGCGGGGGGGGCGAGGAGACCCAGTACTTC
V gene: TRBV5-1; D gene: TRBD1; J gene: TRBJ2-7; clone size: NA; CDR3 protein: CASSDGTGGYEQYF; CDR3 DNA: TGCGCCAGCAGCGATGGGACAGGGGGCTACGAGCAGTACTTC
V gene: TRBV20-1; D gene: TRBD1; J gene: TRBJ1-1; clone size: NA; CDR3 protein: CSARPPDRAVAEAFF; CDR3 DNA: TGCAGTGCTAGGCCGCCCGACAGGGCGGTCGCTGAAGCTTTCTTT
V gene: TRBV18; D gene: TRBD1; J gene: TRBJ1-1; clone size: few; CDR3 protein: CASSISQGAPEAFF; CDR3 DNA: TGTGCCAGCTCAATCTCTCAGGGGGCCCCTGAAGCTTTCTTT
V gene: TRBV6-2/TRBV6-3; D gene: TRBD1; J gene: TRBJ2-2; clone size: few; CDR3 protein: CASGPGQHDTGELFF; CDR3 DNA: TGTGCCAGCGGGCCGGGACAGCATGACACCGGGGAGCTGTTTTTT
V gene: TRBV12-3/TRBV12-4; D gene: TRBD2; J gene: TRBJ2-7; clone size: few; CDR3 protein: CASKLNSGSEQYF; CDR3 DNA: TGTGCCAGCAAGTTAAATAGCGGGAGCGAGCAGTACTTC
V gene: TRBV18; D gene: TRBD1; J gene: TRBJ2-1; clone size: few; CDR3 protein: CASSPLLATGFNNEQFF; CDR3 DNA: TGTGCCAGCTCACCACTTCTCGCGACAGGGTTTAACAATGAGCAGTTCTTC
V gene: TRBV5-6; D gene: NA; J gene: TRBJ2-7; clone size: NA; CDR3 protein: CASSPGGILSSYEQYF; CDR3 DNA: TGTGCCAGCAGCCCCGGTGGCATCCTGAGCTCCTACGAGCAGTACTTC
V gene: TRBV5-6; D gene: NA; J gene: TRBJ2-4; clone size: few; CDR3 protein: CASSLGTIAKNIQYF; CDR3 DNA: TGTGCCAGCAGCCTAGGGACGATCGCCAAAAACATTCAGTACTTC
V gene: TRBV12-3/TRBV12-4; D gene: TRBD1; J gene: TRBJ1-2; clone size: few; CDR3 protein: CASSGPPGTGNAGYTF; CDR3 DNA: TGTGCCAGCAGTGGGCCCCCCGGGACAGGGAATGCTGGCTACACCTTC
V gene: TRBV27; D gene: TRBD2; J gene: TRBJ2-5; clone size: NA; CDR3 protein: CASSSLLAGFTEETQYF; CDR3 DNA: TGTGCCAGCAGTTCTCTTCTAGCGGGATTCACCGAAGAGACCCAGTACTTC
V gene: TRBV5-1; D gene: TRBD2; J gene: TRBJ2-1; clone size: many; CDR3 protein: CASSPGLAGASEQFF; CDR3 DNA: TGCGCCAGCAGCCCGGGACTAGCGGGAGCCAGTGAGCAGTTCTTC
V gene: TRBV7-6; D gene: TRBD1; J gene: TRBJ2-1; clone size: few; CDR3 protein: CASSARQGNEQFF; CDR3 DNA: TGTGCCAGCAGCGCCCGACAGGGGAATGAGCAGTTCTTC
V gene: TRBV7-8; D gene: NA; J gene: TRBJ2-7; clone size: NA; CDR3 protein: CASSPLRSSYEQYF; CDR3 DNA: TGTGCCAGCAGCCCTTTGCGGAGCTCCTACGAGCAGTACTTC
V gene: TRBV20-1; D gene: NA; J gene: TRBJ1-6; clone size: NA; CDR3 protein: CSAQTEYNSPLHF; CDR3 DNA: TGCAGTGCTCAGACAGAATATAATTCACCCCTCCACTTT
V gene: TRBV7-3; D gene: TRBD1; J gene: TRBJ2-1; clone size: medium-sized; CDR3 protein: CASSLRAGTGVSNEQFF; CDR3 DNA: TGTGCCAGCAGCTTAAGGGCCGGGACAGGGGTCAGCAATGAGCAGTTCTTC
V gene: TRBV7-9; D gene: TRBD2; J gene: TRBJ2-3; clone size: many; CDR3 protein: CASSVGGLGTDTQYF; CDR3 DNA: TGTGCCAGCAGCGTGGGGGGACTAGGCACAGATACGCAGTATTTT
V gene: TRBV5-4; D gene: NA; J gene: TRBJ2-3; clone size: few; CDR3 protein: CASSSDLTDTQYF; CDR3 DNA: TGTGCCAGCAGCTCGGACTTGACAGATACGCAGTATTTT
V gene: TRBV7-8; D gene: NA; J gene: TRBJ2-1; clone size: few; CDR3 protein: CASSFERLVPNEQFF; CDR3 DNA: TGTGCCAGCAGCTTCGAGAGATTGGTCCCCAATGAGCAGTTCTTC